Sequencing of this TCR beta chain was carried out in a study of T cell repertoires in cytomegalovirus infection. Study-level background: The public TCR beta signatures pointed to both CMV infection and matching HLA type.

Findings of the study overall: Summed frequency of public TCR beta families distinguished CMV carriers with the relevant HLA. Clonotype analysis showed dominance of the ex vivo response by HLA-C-restricted CMV-specific TCR beta clonotypes.

This clonotype was counted many times. The antigen is unknown. One end of the junction varies from germline; a read error may be responsible. TCRdb ran MiXCR on the reads and lists one entry per CDR3 protein. Of approximately 500,000 distinct CDR3 sequences in the sample, around 11% were seen once. The CDR3 spans 15 residues. CDR1 and CDR2 from the germline V gene are SSHAT and FNYEAQ (reference sequence). This sequence originates from a human donor in good health (CMV status not recorded). Some clones in this sample may be carry-over from other donors' samples. Material: PBMCs. This chain connects TRBV7-7 to TRBJ2-3; 7 bases are a match to TRBD2. The CDR3 DNA reads as TGTGCTAGCAGCTTAAGCGGGATCAGCACAGATACGCAGTATTTT. Translated, it gives CASSLSGISTDTQYF.